This T cell receptor (beta chain) was profiled in a study of the immune and genomic landscape of osteosarcoma. The germline V gene has CDR1 MNHEY and CDR2 SVGAGI. Trimming removed 7 bases from V and 1 base from J, with 17 bases in between. This CDR3 comprises 15 residues. This table comes from immunoSEQ multiplex PCR, and its TCRdb copy is limited to in-frame clones, with some not included. The sample yields 1,300 or so clones, 70% to 85% seen once. The sample consisted of primary tumor tissue from the femur. J is TRBJ2-7 and V is TRBV6-5; no clear D. The receptor was isolated from a man between 25 and 39 years old with osteosarcoma. The CDR3 region has the DNA TGTGCCAGCAACCGAAGGTCGGATAAATCCTACGAGCAGTACTTC. Translated, it gives CASNRRSDKSYEQYF.